A selection of T cell receptor beta chains follows, all from one sample in a study of beta chain features in type 1 diabetes. Profiling relied on immunoSEQ multiplex PCR, and the TCRdb table lists in-frame clones only, not all of them. This table holds hundreds of thousands of clones, 13% found once. Sequencing was performed on naive CD4+ T cells from blood. These TCRs come from a man younger than 35 with type 1 diabetes. CDR3s include the opening cysteine and the closing phenylalanine or tryptophan. The D gene is left open where the match is weak. Only part of the rows carry a size: once, few, many, or a class if the clone is expanded.

v_call	clone_size	d_call	j_call	cdr3_nt	cdr3_aa
TRBV5-1	NA	NA	TRBJ2-3	TGCGCCAGTACCCCCGGGGAGAACACAGATACGCAGTATTTT	CASTPGENTDTQYF
TRBV15	few	NA	TRBJ1-5	TGTGCCACCAGCAGAGACAGAGGGGCGGGTCAGCCCCAGCATTTT	CATSRDRGAGQPQHF
TRBV14	NA	TRBD1	TRBJ2-3	TGTGCCAGCAGCCAAACAGGGGGAACTAGCACAGATACGCAGTATTTT	CASSQTGGTSTDTQYF
TRBV2	NA	TRBD1	TRBJ1-2	TGTGCCAGCAGGACAGGGAATCACGGCTACACCTTC	CASRTGNHGYTF
TRBV27	NA	NA	TRBJ2-7	TGTGCCAGCAGTTTGGAGGGCCCCTCCTACGAGCAGTACTTC	CASSLEGPSYEQYF
TRBV7-9	few	TRBD1	TRBJ1-5	TGTGCCAGCAGCTACTCATCAGGGGGGATGCGGTATAGCAATCAGCCCCAGCATTTT	CASSYSSGGMRYSNQPQHF
TRBV9	NA	NA	TRBJ1-2	TGTGCCAGCAGCGTAGAAGGGACCGGCAGCTATGGCTACACCTTC	CASSVEGTGSYGYTF
TRBV28	few	NA	TRBJ1-2	TGTGCCAGCAGTTTCGGCGACAGGCATGGGTATGGCTACACCTTC	CASSFGDRHGYGYTF
TRBV9	NA	NA	TRBJ1-6	TGTGCCAGCAGCGTAGGTCAGGCTGGGCCCCTCCACTTT	CASSVGQAGPLHF
TRBV5-6	NA	NA	TRBJ2-3	TGTGCCAGCAGCGAGTACAGGGATGGGGTCACAGATACGCAGTATTTT	CASSEYRDGVTDTQYF
TRBV5-4	few	NA	TRBJ2-3	TGTGCCAGCAGCTTAGGAGTCCCCGGACGCGGAGGGGCAGATACGCAGTATTTT	CASSLGVPGRGGADTQYF
TRBV4-1	NA	NA	TRBJ1-2	TGCGCCAGCAGCCAAGAGAAGGGGGAGCCAACCTATGGCTACACCTTC	CASSQEKGEPTYGYTF
TRBV7-2	NA	NA	TRBJ1-2	TGTGCCAGCAGCCGGCCGGGCCCTACTAACTATGGCTACACCTTC	CASSRPGPTNYGYTF
TRBV30	NA	NA	TRBJ2-3	TGTGCCTGGGCCGTCCGGGACCAATTCACAGATACGCAGTATTTT	CAWAVRDQFTDTQYF
TRBV13	few	TRBD1	TRBJ2-3	TGTGCCAGCAGAAGGACAGGGTCCGGCCAAGATACGCAGTATTTT	CASRRTGSGQDTQYF
TRBV27	few	NA	TRBJ2-1	TGTGCCAGCAGACAGGCGACCATCTACAATGAGCAGTTCTTC	CASRQATIYNEQFF
TRBV29-1	NA	NA	TRBJ1-5	TGCAGCGTTGGAACAGGGCATCAGCCCCAGCATTTT	CSVGTGHQPQHF
TRBV2	few	TRBD1	TRBJ2-7	TGTGCCAGCAGAAGGACAGGTCTGGCCTACGAGCAGTACTTC	CASRRTGLAYEQYF
TRBV30	few	NA	TRBJ2-1	TGTGCCTGGGAGAGGGATTACACCTACAATGAGCAGTTCTTC	CAWERDYTYNEQFF
TRBV4-1	NA	TRBD1	TRBJ1-2	TGCGCCAGCAGTCGCACCGGGACAGGGGTCATTTGGGGCGGCTACACCTTC	CASSRTGTGVIWGGYTF
TRBV29-1	NA	NA	TRBJ2-1	TGCAGCTTTTATTCGGGCACAAGGGCCTACAATGAGCAGTTCTTC	CSFYSGTRAYNEQFF
TRBV19	NA	NA	TRBJ2-5	TGTGCCAGTAGTATCTTTAGAGAAGAGACCCAGTACTTC	CASSIFREETQYF
TRBV15	NA	NA	TRBJ1-4	TGTGCCACCGGTAGGGGCCGAGAAGAAAAACTGTTTTTT	CATGRGREEKLFF
TRBV30	NA	NA	TRBJ1-1	TGTGCCTGGTACCGGGTCAGCGGCACTGAAGCTTTCTTT	CAWYRVSGTEAFF
TRBV5-1	NA	NA	TRBJ2-1	TGCGCCAGCAGCGCGGGGTTTAATGAGCAGTTCTTC	CASSAGFNEQFF
TRBV7-2	NA	TRBD2	TRBJ2-3	TGTGCCAGCAGCCTCCAACCTAGCGGTAGCACAGATACGCAGTATTTT	CASSLQPSGSTDTQYF
TRBV30	NA	NA	TRBJ1-6	TGTGCCTGGGTCCCCGGGGGAGATTCACCCCTCCACTTT	CAWVPGGDSPLHF
TRBV9	few	TRBD2	TRBJ2-7	TGTGCCAGCAGCCGAGGACTAGAGGGCGAGCAGTACTTC	CASSRGLEGEQYF
TRBV19	NA	NA	TRBJ1-3	TGTGCCAGTAGTAACCTCCCGGGGCCGGCTGGAAACACCATATATTTT	CASSNLPGPAGNTIYF
TRBV2	NA	TRBD1	TRBJ2-7	TGTGCCAGCAGCAAGACAGGGGGCATCGACGAGCAGTACTTC	CASSKTGGIDEQYF
TRBV5-4	NA	NA	TRBJ2-3	TGTGCCAGCAGCTCATATAACACAGATACGCAGTATTTT	CASSSYNTDTQYF
TRBV6-1	NA	TRBD1	TRBJ2-2	TGTGCCAGCAGTGAAGGGATACAGGGGTTGGGGGACACCGGGGAGCTGTTTTTT	CASSEGIQGLGDTGELFF
TRBV15	NA	NA	TRBJ1-2	TGTGCCACCAGCAGAGCAGGGGCCTATGGCTACACCTTC	CATSRAGAYGYTF
TRBV5-4	NA	NA	TRBJ2-3	TGTGCCAGCAGCTTGGCTCAGGTGGGCACAGATACGCAGTATTTT	CASSLAQVGTDTQYF
TRBV29-1	few	TRBD1	TRBJ2-1	TGCAGCGCTAGACAGGGCGCCTACAATGAGCAGTTCTTC	CSARQGAYNEQFF
TRBV7-6	few	NA	TRBJ2-7	TGTGCCAGCAGCTCGAATCGTGACAGAGACGAGCAGTACTTC	CASSSNRDRDEQYF
TRBV4-2	NA	NA	TRBJ2-7	TGTGCCAGCAGCCAAGAGAAGACGGGGGCGAAGGAGCAGTACTTC	CASSQEKTGAKEQYF
TRBV7-6	few	NA	TRBJ2-3	TGTGCCAGCAGCTTAAGAGCCACAGGGCCTAGCACAGATACGCAGTATTTT	CASSLRATGPSTDTQYF
TRBV5-4	NA	TRBD1	TRBJ1-1	TGTGCCAGCAGCTCGGGACAGCCTGGGGCTGAAGCTTTCTTT	CASSSGQPGAEAFF
TRBV7-9	NA	TRBD1	TRBJ2-3	TGTGCCAGCAGCTTAGGACAGGGAGGCACAGATACGCAGTATTTT	CASSLGQGGTDTQYF
TRBV19	NA	NA	TRBJ1-6	TGTGCCAGTAGTCCCCGGACATCGGTAGCCCTCCACTTT	CASSPRTSVALHF
TRBV30	once	NA	TRBJ1-5	TGTGCCTGGACGGTTGGTGCGGCGGGAGGCAATCAGCCCCAGCATTTT	CAWTVGAAGGNQPQHF
TRBV6-1	few	NA	TRBJ1-5	TGTGCCAGCAGTGAAGCGCTGGGGGATCAGGGGCCCCAGCATTTT	CASSEALGDQGPQHF
TRBV20-1	few	NA	TRBJ1-1	TGCAGTGCTAGGGACAGCACTGAAGCTTTCTTT	CSARDSTEAFF
TRBV5-1	few	NA	TRBJ1-1	TGCGCCAGCAGCTTGCCTCAAGGCACTGAAGCTTTCTTT	CASSLPQGTEAFF
TRBV5-1	NA	NA	TRBJ2-1	TGCGCCAGCAGCAACCCCTTAGGGAATGAGCAGTTCTTC	CASSNPLGNEQFF
TRBV18	few	TRBD1	TRBJ1-1	TGTGCCAGCTCCGACAGGGCTAGTACTGAAGCTTTCTTT	CASSDRASTEAFF
TRBV5-4	NA	TRBD1	TRBJ2-2	TGTGCCAGCAGCCAAGGGGGCCAGCTAACCGGGGAGCTGTTTTTT	CASSQGGQLTGELFF